This TCR beta chain was profiled in a study of CD8+CD57+ T cells in acquired aplastic anemia. Overall study context: Sorted CD4+ and CD8+ cell DNA averaged roughly 3 ug.

With regard to this clonotype: Its antigen is not known. One end of the junction fails to match germline, which may point to a read error.

Overall study results and limits: Patients were compared with controls for CD8+ Simpson's diversity, and no significant difference emerged. It was found that under 30 CD8+ CDR3 sequences were shared between patients and controls.

Genomic DNA, the template, was used for profiling of the TCR beta VDJ and CDR3. TCRdb re-derived calls from the reads in MiXCR, one entry per CDR3 protein. Among about 190,000 distinct CDR3 sequences listed, less than 70% were seen once. The sequencing sample was made of sorted CD4+, CD8+, or CD8+CD57+ T cells (not recorded which) from PBMCs. The TCR originated in a human donor in good health, serving as a control.

Here the CDR3 reads CASSLEAGGRGYTF. CDR3 bases: TGCGCCAGCAGCTTGGAGGCAGGGGGCCGTGGCTACACCTTC. V and J are TRBV7-9 and TRBJ1-2; 8 bases map to TRBD1. Germline lookup yields CDR1 SEHNR and CDR2 FQNEAQ (reference sequence). The CDR3 is 14 residues long.